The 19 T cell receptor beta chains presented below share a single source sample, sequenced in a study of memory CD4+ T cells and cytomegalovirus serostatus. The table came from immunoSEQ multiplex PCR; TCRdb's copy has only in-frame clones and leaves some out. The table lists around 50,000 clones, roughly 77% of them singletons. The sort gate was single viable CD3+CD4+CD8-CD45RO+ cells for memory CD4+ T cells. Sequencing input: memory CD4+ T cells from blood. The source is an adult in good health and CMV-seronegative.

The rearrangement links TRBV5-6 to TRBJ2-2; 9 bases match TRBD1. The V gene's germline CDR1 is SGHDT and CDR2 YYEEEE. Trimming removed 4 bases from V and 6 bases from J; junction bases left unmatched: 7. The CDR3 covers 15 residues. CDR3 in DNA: TGTGCCAGCAGCCCCGGGACAGGGCGGGCCGGGGAGCTGTTTTTT. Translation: CASSPGTGRAGELFF.

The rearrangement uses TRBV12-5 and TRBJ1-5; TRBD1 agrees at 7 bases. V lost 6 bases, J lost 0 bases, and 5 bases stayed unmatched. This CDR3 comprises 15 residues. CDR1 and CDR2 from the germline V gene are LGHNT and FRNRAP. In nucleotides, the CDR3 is TGTGCTAGTGGACCGGGACAGCTTAGCAATCAGCCCCAGCATTTT. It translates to CASGPGQLSNQPQHF.

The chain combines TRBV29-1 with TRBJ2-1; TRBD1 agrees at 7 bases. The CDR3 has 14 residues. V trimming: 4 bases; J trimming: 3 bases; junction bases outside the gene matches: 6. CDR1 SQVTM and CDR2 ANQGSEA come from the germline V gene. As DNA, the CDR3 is TGCAGCGTTGGTTTCTGGGACAGCTACAATGAGCAGTTCTTC. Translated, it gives CSVGFWDSYNEQFF.

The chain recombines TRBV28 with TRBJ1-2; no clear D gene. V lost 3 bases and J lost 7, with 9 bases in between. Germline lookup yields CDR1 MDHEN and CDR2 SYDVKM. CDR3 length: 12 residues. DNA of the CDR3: TGTGCCAGCAGTTTTCATGGGAGTGGCTACACCTTC. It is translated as CASSFHGSGYTF.

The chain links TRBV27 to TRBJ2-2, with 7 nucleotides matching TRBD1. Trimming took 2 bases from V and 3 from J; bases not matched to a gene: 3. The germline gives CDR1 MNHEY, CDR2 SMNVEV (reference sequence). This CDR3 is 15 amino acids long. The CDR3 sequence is CASSLLGGDTGELFF. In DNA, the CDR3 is TGTGCCAGCAGTTTACTAGGGGGCGACACCGGGGAGCTGTTTTTT.

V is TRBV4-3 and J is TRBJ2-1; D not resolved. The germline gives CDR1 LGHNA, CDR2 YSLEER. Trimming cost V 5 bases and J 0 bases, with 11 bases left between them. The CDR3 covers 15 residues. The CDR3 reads CASSMENLSYNEQFF. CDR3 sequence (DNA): TGCGCCAGCAGCATGGAGAACCTCTCCTACAATGAGCAGTTCTTC.

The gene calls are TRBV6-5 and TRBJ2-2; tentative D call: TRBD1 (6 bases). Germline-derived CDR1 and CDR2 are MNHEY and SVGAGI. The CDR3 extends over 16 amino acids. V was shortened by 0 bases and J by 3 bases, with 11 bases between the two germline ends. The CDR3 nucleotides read TGTGCCAGCAGTTACTCGTATACAGGGTACACCGGGGAGCTGTTTTTT. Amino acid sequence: CASSYSYTGYTGELFF.

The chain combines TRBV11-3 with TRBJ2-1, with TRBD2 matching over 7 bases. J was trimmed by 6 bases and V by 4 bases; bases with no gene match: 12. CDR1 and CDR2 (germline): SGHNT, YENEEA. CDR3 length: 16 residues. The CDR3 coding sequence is TGTGCCAGCAGCTCCCGGGGAGCGGGATGGTTCAATGAGCAGTTCTTC. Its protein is CASSSRGAGWFNEQFF. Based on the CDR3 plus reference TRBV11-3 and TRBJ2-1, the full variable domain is EAGVVQSPRYKIIEKKQPVAFWCNPISGHNTLYWYLQNLGQGPELLIRYENEEAVDDSQLPKDRFSAERLKGVDSTLKIQPAELGDSAVYLCASSSRGAGWFNEQFFGPGTRLTVL.

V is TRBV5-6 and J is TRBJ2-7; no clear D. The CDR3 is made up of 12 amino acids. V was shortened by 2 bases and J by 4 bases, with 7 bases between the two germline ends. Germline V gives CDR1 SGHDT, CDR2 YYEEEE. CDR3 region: CASSLIGYEQYF. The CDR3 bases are TGTGCCAGCAGCTTAATTGGGTACGAGCAGTACTTC.

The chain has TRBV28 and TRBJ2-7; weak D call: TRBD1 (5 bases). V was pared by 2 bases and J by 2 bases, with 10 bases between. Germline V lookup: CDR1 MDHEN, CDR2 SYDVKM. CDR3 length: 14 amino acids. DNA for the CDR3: TGTGCCAGCAGTTTAAACAGGCCTCCCTACGAGCAGTACTTC. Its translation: CASSLNRPPYEQYF.

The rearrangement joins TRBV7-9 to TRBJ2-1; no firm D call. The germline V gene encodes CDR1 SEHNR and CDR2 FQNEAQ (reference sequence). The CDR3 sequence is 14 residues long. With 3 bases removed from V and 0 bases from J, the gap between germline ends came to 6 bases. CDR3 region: CASSLGSSYNEQFF. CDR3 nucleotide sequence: TGTGCCAGCAGCTTGGGTAGCTCCTACAATGAGCAGTTCTTC.

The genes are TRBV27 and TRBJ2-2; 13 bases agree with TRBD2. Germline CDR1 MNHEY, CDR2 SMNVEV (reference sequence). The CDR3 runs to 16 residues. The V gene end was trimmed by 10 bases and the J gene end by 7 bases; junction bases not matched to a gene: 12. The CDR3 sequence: CATPGLAGFRIGELFF. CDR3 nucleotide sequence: TGTGCCACCCCGGGACTAGCGGGATTTAGGATCGGGGAGCTGTTTTTT.

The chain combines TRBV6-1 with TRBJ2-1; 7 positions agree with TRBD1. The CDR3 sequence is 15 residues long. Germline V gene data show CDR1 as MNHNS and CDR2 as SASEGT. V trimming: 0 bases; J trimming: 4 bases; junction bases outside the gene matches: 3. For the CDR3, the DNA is TGTGCCAGCAGTGAAGCGGGACAGAGTTACAATGAGCAGTTCTTC. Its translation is CASSEAGQSYNEQFF.

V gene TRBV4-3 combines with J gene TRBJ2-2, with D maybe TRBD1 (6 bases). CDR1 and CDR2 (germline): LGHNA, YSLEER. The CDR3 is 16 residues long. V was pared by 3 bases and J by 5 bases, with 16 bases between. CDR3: CASSHQADRGTGELFF. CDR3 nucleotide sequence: TGCGCCAGCAGCCACCAAGCGGACAGAGGGACCGGGGAGCTGTTTTTT.

The CDR3 loop reads CASSPINSGREQFF. CDR3 bases: TGTGCCAGCAGCCCGATCAATAGCGGGAGGGAGCAGTTCTTC. The V call is TRBV7-3, the J call TRBJ2-1; 10 positions match TRBD2. The CDR3 has 14 residues. The J segment lost 10 bases and the V segment lost 5 bases, leaving 8 bases of the junction unmatched. Per germline, CDR1 SGHTA and CDR2 FQGTGA.

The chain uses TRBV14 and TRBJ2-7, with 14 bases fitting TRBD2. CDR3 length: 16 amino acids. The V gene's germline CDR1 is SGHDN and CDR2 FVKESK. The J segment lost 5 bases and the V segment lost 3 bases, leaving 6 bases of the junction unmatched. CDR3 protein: CASSHLGTSGRDEQYF. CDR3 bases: TGTGCCAGCAGCCACCTCGGGACTAGCGGGAGAGACGAGCAGTACTTC.

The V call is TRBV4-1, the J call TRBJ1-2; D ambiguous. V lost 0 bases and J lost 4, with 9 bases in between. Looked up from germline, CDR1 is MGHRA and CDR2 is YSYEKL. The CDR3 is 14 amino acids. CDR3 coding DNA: TGCGCCAGCAGCCAAGAAATGGCTCCCTATGGCTACACCTTC. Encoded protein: CASSQEMAPYGYTF.

Written as DNA, the CDR3 is TGTGCCAGCAGCTCGACAGTCACTGAAGCTTTCTTT. It encodes CASSSTVTEAFF. The chain recombines TRBV6-6 with TRBJ1-1; D possibly corresponds to TRBD1 (5 bases). This CDR3 spans 12 amino acids. V lost 6 bases and J 4 bases, leaving 9 bases between the germline ends. Germline CDR1 is MNHNY and CDR2 is SVGAGI (reference sequence).

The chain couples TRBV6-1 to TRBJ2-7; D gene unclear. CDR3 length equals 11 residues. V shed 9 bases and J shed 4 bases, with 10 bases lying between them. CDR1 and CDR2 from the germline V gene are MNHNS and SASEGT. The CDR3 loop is CASGRGYEQYF. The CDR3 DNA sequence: TGTGCCAGTGGCCGCGGTTACGAGCAGTACTTC.